The 22 T cell receptor beta chains below come from one sample, sequenced in a study of beta chain features in type 1 diabetes (dated by TCRdb to 2016 to 2019). Paper-wide results and their limitations: Type 1 diabetes patients showed a moderate but significant shortening of TCRB CDR3 length in all four CD4+ subsets.

Library prep was done by the immunoSEQ multiplex PCR assay. The High Capacity cDNA Reverse Transcription Kit was used to reverse transcribe all of the isolated RNA, meaning that expressed TCRB transcripts were what got sequenced. Sourced from immuneACCESS, this table was stored by TCRdb with only in-frame sequences that have V and J called. A share of the clones is absent; for the studies checked, an unresolved V gene accounts for under half, and the remainder has no known explanation. This sample lists over 150,000 clones; about a tenth were detected once. 0.45% to 0.5% of the sample is taken by the ten largest. Their cognate antigens are unknown. The sample comprised central memory CD4+ T cells from blood. The source of these receptors is a man younger than 45 with type 1 diabetes.

The J gene is TRBJ1-2, the V gene TRBV4-1; D gene uncertain. Germline values: CDR1 MGHRA, CDR2 YSYEKL. Trimming stripped 1 base from V and 2 bases from J, with 2 bases between. The CDR3 runs to 12 residues. CDR3 residues: CASSQANYGYTF. The CDR3 coding sequence is TGCGCCAGCAGCCAAGCAAACTATGGCTACACCTTC.

This clone was seen a handful of times. This chain joins TRBV5-1 and TRBJ2-1; possible D gene TRBD2, 6 bases. CDR3 length: 15 amino acids. Trimming left V 4 bases short and J 0 bases short, with 11 bases between. Germline values: CDR1 SGHRS, CDR2 YFSETQ. The CDR3, as DNA: TGCGCCAGCAGCCGCCGGGAGATCTCCTACAATGAGCAGTTCTTC. Encoded protein: CASSRREISYNEQFF.

Only a few counts were recorded for this clone. As DNA, the CDR3 is TGTGCCAGCAGCTCGGGCAGGGACACCGGGGAGCTGTTTTTT. This sequence encodes CASSSGRDTGELFF. The chain combines TRBV7-3 with TRBJ2-2, with a weak D call TRBD1 (5 bases). CDR1 is SGHTA, CDR2 FQGTGA, per germline. This CDR3 contains 14 residues. V gave up 4 bases and J gave up 3 bases, with 9 bases separating them.

The genes are TRBV18 and TRBJ2-7; 9 nucleotides agree with TRBD2. With V trimmed by 3 bases and J by 0 bases, 9 bases remained unmatched. This CDR3 spans 17 amino acids. CDR1 and CDR2 from the germline V gene are KGHSH and LQKENI. For the CDR3, the DNA is TGTGCCAGCTCACCGGACCTTAGCGGGGGTCACTCCTACGAGCAGTACTTC. It translates to CASSPDLSGGHSYEQYF.

This chain links TRBV28 with TRBJ1-1, with unresolved D. Trimming took 5 bases from V and 0 from J, leaving 4 bases between them. Germline CDR1 reads MDHEN; CDR2 reads SYDVKM. CDR3 length: 12 residues. DNA of the CDR3: TGTGCCAGCAGTCTCCTGAACACTGAAGCTTTCTTT. Translated, it gives CASSLLNTEAFF.

The chain recombines TRBV2 with TRBJ2-1; TRBD2 matches 10 bases. The CDR3 spans 16 residues. The ends lost 7 bases at V and 8 bases at J; junction bases unmatched: 14. The V gene's germline CDR1 is SNHLY and CDR2 FYNNEI. The CDR3 here is CASMELAGLIGDEQFF. The CDR3 bases are TGTGCCAGCATGGAACTAGCGGGACTCATAGGGGATGAGCAGTTCTTC.

This clone showed up just once. V and J are TRBV7-8 and TRBJ2-1, with a weak D call TRBD2 (6 bases). V was trimmed by 4 bases and J by 3 bases, leaving 10 bases between them. Per germline, CDR1 SGHVS and CDR2 FQNEAQ. The CDR3 covers 14 residues. The CDR3, as DNA: TGTGCCAGCAGCTGGAGGGCTAACTACAATGAGCAGTTCTTC. Its protein is CASSWRANYNEQFF.

This clone appeared a few times. Other DNA sequences from this sample encode an identical CDR3 as well. The V and J genes are TRBV5-1 and TRBJ2-7; 13 nucleotides align to TRBD2. In germline, CDR1 is SGHRS, CDR2 YFSETQ. J gave up 2 bases and V 3 bases, and 2 bases lay outside the gene matches. CDR3 size: 15 residues. In DNA form, the CDR3 reads TGCGCCAGCAGCTCGGGACTAGCGGGGCCCTACGAGCAGTACTTC. Translation gives CASSSGLAGPYEQYF.

The chain couples TRBV5-5 to TRBJ2-1, with 10 bases that match TRBD1. The CDR3 spans 15 residues. The germline gives CDR1 SGHKS, CDR2 YYEKEE (reference sequence). V lost 2 bases to trimming and J lost 6 bases; unmatched junction nucleotides: 5. The CDR3 nucleotides read TGTGCCAGCAGCTTCGATTGGGACAGGGGCAATGAGCAGTTCTTC. It specifies CASSFDWDRGNEQFF.

This clone occurred a few times. The chain couples TRBV4-3 to TRBJ2-1; 12 bases align to TRBD2. CDR3 length: 16 residues. Germline CDR1 is LGHNA and CDR2 is YSLEER. V was clipped by 4 bases and J by 7 bases; unmatched bases: 8. In nucleotides, the CDR3 is TGCGCCAGCAGCCCCGCACTAGCGGGGGGTAGGAATGAGCAGTTCTTC. Protein: CASSPALAGGRNEQFF.

This clone was counted only a few times. The chain recombines TRBV7-2 with TRBJ2-5; possibly TRBD2 for D (5 bases). CDR1 SGHTA and CDR2 FQGNSA come from the germline V gene. This CDR3 comprises 14 residues. V was cut by 1 base and J by 5 bases, with 11 bases left in between. As DNA, the CDR3 is TGTGCCAGCAGCTTAGGGACCACTAGGGAGACCCAGTACTTC. Amino acids: CASSLGTTRETQYF.

J is TRBJ1-1 and V is TRBV6-1; 9 nucleotides align to TRBD1. The CDR3 contains 16 residues. Looked up from germline, CDR1 is MNHNS and CDR2 is SASEGT. Trimming removed 4 bases from V and 4 bases from J; junction bases left unmatched: 10. CDR3 residues: CASSGDGTGWVTEAFF. The CDR3 DNA reads as TGTGCCAGCAGTGGGGACGGGACAGGGTGGGTCACTGAAGCTTTCTTT.

This clone was observed a few times. V gene TRBV6-5 combines with J gene TRBJ2-7, with D perhaps TRBD2 (5 bases). The germline CDR1 and CDR2 sequences are MNHEY and SVGAGI. Between the trimmed V and J ends, which lost 0 bases and 2 bases, there was a span of 11 bases. There are 15 residues in the CDR3. CDR3 loop: CASSYSRVITYEQYF. CDR3 DNA: TGTGCCAGCAGTTACTCGAGGGTGATAACCTACGAGCAGTACTTC.

The chain carries TRBV18 and TRBJ1-5; 8 bases are a match to TRBD1. Trimming took 3 bases from V and 6 from J; bases not matched to a gene: 7. Germline values: CDR1 KGHSH, CDR2 LQKENI. The CDR3 is made up of 15 amino acids. Here the CDR3 reads CASSPSTGAIQPQHF. The CDR3 nucleotides are TGTGCCAGCTCACCGTCGACAGGGGCGATTCAGCCCCAGCATTTT. The variable domain in full, with the rest retrieved from reference TRBV18 and TRBJ1-5, is NAGVMQNPRHLVRRRGQEARLRCSPMKGHSHVYWYRQLPEEGLKFMVYLQKENIIDESGMPKERFSAEFPKEGPSILRIQQVVRGDSAAYFCASSPSTGAIQPQHFGDGTRLSIL.

This chain connects TRBV15 to TRBJ1-4; D is ambiguous. The V end was cut by 0 bases, the J end by 12 bases, with 17 bases between. CDR1 is LNHNV, CDR2 YYDKDF, per germline (reference sequence). CDR3 length equals 15 residues. Written as DNA, the CDR3 is TGTGCCACCAGCAGAGATCTCCCCGGTGGCAGCGAACTGTTTTTT. Its translation: CATSRDLPGGSELFF.

The gene calls are TRBV5-1 and TRBJ2-5; TRBD2 aligns across 7 bases. V was pared by 2 bases and J by 5 bases, with 12 bases of the junction left unmatched. Germline CDR1 SGHRS, CDR2 YFSETQ. This CDR3 spans 16 amino acids. For the CDR3, the DNA is TGCGCCAGCAGCTTCCAACAGACTAGCCGGTCTGAGACCCAGTACTTC. It yields the protein CASSFQQTSRSETQYF. The complete variable domain, with remaining parts taken from reference TRBV5-1 and TRBJ2-5, reads KAGVTQTPRYLIKTRGQQVTLSCSPISGHRSVSWYQQTPGQGLQFLFEYFSETQRNKGNFPGRFSGRQFSNSRSEMNVSTLELGDSALYLCASSFQQTSRSETQYFGPGTRLLVL.

This clone was counted a few times. The CDR3 reads CASSSLQGREGETQYF. CDR3 DNA: TGTGCCAGCAGTTCTCTTCAGGGAAGGGAGGGAGAGACCCAGTACTTC. V gene TRBV28 combines with J gene TRBJ2-5; 7 bases match TRBD2. Per the germline V gene, CDR1 is MDHEN and CDR2 is SYDVKM. J lost 4 bases, V lost 4 bases, and 12 bases had no gene match. The CDR3 extends over 16 amino acids.

This clone was detected a few times. This chain uses TRBV5-1 with TRBJ2-5, with 7 bases that match TRBD2. Trimming cost V 4 bases and J 4 bases; bases outside gene matches: 1. Germline CDR1 is SGHRS and CDR2 is YFSETQ. The CDR3 totals 12 residues. DNA for the CDR3: TGCGCCAGCAGCAGGGAGGGAGAGACCCAGTACTTC. This translates into CASSREGETQYF.

Only a few counts were recorded for this clone. The rearrangement joins TRBV23-1 to TRBJ2-5, with 9 bases fitting TRBD2. TRBV23-1 qualifies as an ORF whose function is uncertain. CDR3 length: 15 residues. V was clipped by 0 bases and J by 4 bases; unmatched bases: 3. The CDR3 nucleotides read TGCGCCAGCAGTCAATCGCCACTAGCGGGAGAGACCCAGTACTTC. This codes for CASSQSPLAGETQYF.

Comment on this clone: The junction departs from the called germline gene at one end, perhaps through a read error. The chain couples TRBV10-2 to TRBJ1-4; no clear D gene. This CDR3 has 12 residues. Germline V gives CDR1 WSHSY, CDR2 SAAADI. The CDR3 bases are TGCGCCAGCAGTGATGATAGCGTGGCAGGACGTTTT. Amino acids: CASSDDSVAGRF.

J is TRBJ2-7 and V is TRBV11-2; TRBD1 aligns across 10 bases. The CDR3 is 15 amino acids. Unmatched junction bases numbered 8, after V lost 4 bases and J lost 5 bases. The V gene's germline CDR1 is SGHAT and CDR2 FQNNGV. CDR3 in amino acids: CASSWPGQGRHEQYF. For the CDR3, the DNA is TGTGCCAGCAGCTGGCCGGGACAGGGGCGCCACGAGCAGTACTTC.

This clone showed up just a few times. CDR3 sequence (DNA): TGTGCCAGCAGTATATTAGGACAGTCAGGATACAATGAGCAGTTCTTC. It translates to CASSILGQSGYNEQFF. The chain is built from TRBV28 and TRBJ2-1; D is perhaps TRBD1 (6 bases). This CDR3 contains 16 residues. Germline V gives CDR1 MDHEN, CDR2 SYDVKM. The V gene lost 5 bases and the J gene lost 4 bases, with 18 bases spanning the gap.